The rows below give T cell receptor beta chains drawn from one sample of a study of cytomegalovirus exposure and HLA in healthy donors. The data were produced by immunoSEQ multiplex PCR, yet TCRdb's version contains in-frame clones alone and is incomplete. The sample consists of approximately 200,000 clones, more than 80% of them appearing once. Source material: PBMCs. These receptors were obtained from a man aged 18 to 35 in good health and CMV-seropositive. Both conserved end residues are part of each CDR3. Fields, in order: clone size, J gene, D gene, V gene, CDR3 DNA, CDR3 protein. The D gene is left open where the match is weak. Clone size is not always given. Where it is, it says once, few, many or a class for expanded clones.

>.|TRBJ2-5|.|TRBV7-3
TGTGCCAGCAGCTTAACGTACCGGGAGACCCAGTACTTC
CASSLTYRETQYF
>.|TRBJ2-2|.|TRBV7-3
TGTGCCAGCAGCTTTGGAGGCGGGGAGCTGTTTTTT
CASSFGGGELFF
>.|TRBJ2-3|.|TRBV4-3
TGCGCCAGCAGCCAATATCTGTCCCTTCCAGATACGCAGTATTTT
CASSQYLSLPDTQYF
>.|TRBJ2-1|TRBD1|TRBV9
TGTGCCAGCAGCGTTATACCGGGACAGGGGAACGATGAGCAGTTCTTC
CASSVIPGQGNDEQFF
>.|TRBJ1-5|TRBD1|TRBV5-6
TGTGCCAGCAGCCGGGGACAGGTCAATCAGCCCCAGCATTTT
CASSRGQVNQPQHF
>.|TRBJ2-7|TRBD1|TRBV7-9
TGTGCCAGCAGCCCCCGGGACAGAGTAACCTACGAGCAGTACTTC
CASSPRDRVTYEQYF
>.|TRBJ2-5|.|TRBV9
TGTGCCAGCAGCGTAGATGGACTCCAAGAGACCCAGTACTTC
CASSVDGLQETQYF
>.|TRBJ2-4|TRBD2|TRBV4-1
TGCGCCAGCAGCCAAGTAAGGCTAGCGGGGCCCCTAGCCAAAAACATTCAGTACTTC
CASSQVRLAGPLAKNIQYF
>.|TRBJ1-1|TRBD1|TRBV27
TGTGCCAGCAGTTCCCAGGGTGTGGACAGGGGGCACGGAGCTTTCTTT
CASSSQGVDRGHGAFF
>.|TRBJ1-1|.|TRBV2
TGTGCCAGCAGTGCTCCCGGGGACACTGAAGCTTTCTTT
CASSAPGDTEAFF
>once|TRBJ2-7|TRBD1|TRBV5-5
TGTGCCAGCAGCCGACCGGGACAGGGGTCCTACGAGCAGTACTTC
CASSRPGQGSYEQYF
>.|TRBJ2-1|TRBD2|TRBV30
TGTGCCTGGATCGGCGGGAGCCACTTCAATGAGCAGTTCTTC
CAWIGGSHFNEQFF
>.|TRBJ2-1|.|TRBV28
TGTGCCAGCCGTTCGTACAATGAGCAGTTCTTC
CASRSYNEQFF
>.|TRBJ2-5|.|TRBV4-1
TGCGCCAGCAGCCCCTTGACCGCTGGGCCCCAAGAGACCCAGTACTTC
CASSPLTAGPQETQYF
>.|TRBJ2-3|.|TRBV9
TGTGCCAGCAGCGTAGAGAGTGGTCTCGGCACAGATACGCAGTATTTT
CASSVESGLGTDTQYF
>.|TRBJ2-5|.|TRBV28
TGTGCCAGCAGTTTCCCCCTAGCGTCTCAGGAGACCCAGTACTTC
CASSFPLASQETQYF
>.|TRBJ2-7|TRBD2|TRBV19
TGTGCCAGTAGTACCCGGACTAGCGGGAGTCCCTACGAGCAGTACTTC
CASSTRTSGSPYEQYF
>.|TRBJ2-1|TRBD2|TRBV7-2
TGTGCCAGCACCCCCGGGGGGAAGGACAATGAGCAGTTCTTC
CASTPGGKDNEQFF
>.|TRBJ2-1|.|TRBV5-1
TGCGCCAGCAGTCCTACAGGGTACAATGAGCAGTTCTTC
CASSPTGYNEQFF
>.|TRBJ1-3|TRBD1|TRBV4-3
TGCGCCAGCAGCCTCACAACAGGGGCGCGCTCTGGAAACACCATATATTTT
CASSLTTGARSGNTIYF
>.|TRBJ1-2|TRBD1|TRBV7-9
TGTGCCAGCAGCCCCGGGGACAGGCCAAATGGCTACACCTTC
CASSPGDRPNGYTF
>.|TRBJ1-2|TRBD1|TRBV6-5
TGTGCCAGCAGCTTGGGACAGGGGGATGGCTACACCTTC
CASSLGQGDGYTF
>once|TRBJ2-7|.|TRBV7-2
TGTGCCAGCAGCTCGACGCGTGGCGGGACCTACGAGCAGTACTTC
CASSSTRGGTYEQYF
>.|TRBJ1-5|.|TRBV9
TGTGCCAGCAGCGTCGAGGGTCTGGGCAATCAGCCCCAGCATTTT
CASSVEGLGNQPQHF
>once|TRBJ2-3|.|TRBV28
TGTGCCAGCAGTTTTTCTCGACTACTCACAGATACGCAGTATTTT
CASSFSRLLTDTQYF
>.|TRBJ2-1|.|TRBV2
TGTGCCAGCAGTGACATCTTCGGCGGGAAGAATACGGATGAGCAGTTCTTC
CASSDIFGGKNTDEQFF
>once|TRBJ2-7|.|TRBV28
TGTGCCAGCAGTTTCCGGGGGGCGTTTTACGAGCAGTACTTC
CASSFRGAFYEQYF
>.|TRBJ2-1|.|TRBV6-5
TGTGCCAGCAGTTACTCGGAGCGAACCTCCTACAATGAGCAGTTCTTC
CASSYSERTSYNEQFF
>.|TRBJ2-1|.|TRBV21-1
TGTGCCAGCTTCGGTTCCGGGGATTACAATGAGCAGTTCTTC
CASFGSGDYNEQFF
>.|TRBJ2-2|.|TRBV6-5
TGTGCCAGCAGACAGGGAATCGGCACCGGGGAGCTGTTTTTT
CASRQGIGTGELFF
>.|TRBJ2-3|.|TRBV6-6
TGTGCCAGCAGTTCACAAAGCACAGATACGCAGTATTTT
CASSSQSTDTQYF
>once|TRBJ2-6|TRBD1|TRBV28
TGTGCCAGTTTAGGTGGGTACAGGGGAGCGAAAGGGGCCAACGTCCTGACTTTC
CASLGGYRGAKGANVLTF
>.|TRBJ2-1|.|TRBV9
TGTGCCAGCAGCGTAGGAGCGGCGAGCTCCTACAATGAGCAGTTCTTC
CASSVGAASSYNEQFF
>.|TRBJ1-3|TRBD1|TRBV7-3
TGTGCCAGCAGTTTTAACCCCGCCCAGGGGGCAAAGGTTGGAAACACCATATATTTT
CASSFNPAQGAKVGNTIYF
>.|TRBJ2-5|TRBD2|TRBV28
TGTGCCAGCAGTTTCCTAGCGGGAAGAGAGACCCAGTACTTC
CASSFLAGRETQYF
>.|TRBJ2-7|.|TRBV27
TGTGCCAGCAGTTTATCTTCCCGGGGATACGAGCAGTACTTC
CASSLSSRGYEQYF
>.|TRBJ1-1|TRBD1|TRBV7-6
TGTGCCAGCAGCCAGGGACAGGGGGGCACTGAAGCTTTCTTT
CASSQGQGGTEAFF
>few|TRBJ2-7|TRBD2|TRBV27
TGTGCCAGCAGGGCCAGCGGGATGAGCTCCTACGAGCAGTACTTC
CASRASGMSSYEQYF
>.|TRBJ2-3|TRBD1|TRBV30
TGTGCCTGGAGTGGTGACAGGGGCACAGATACGCAGTATTTT
CAWSGDRGTDTQYF
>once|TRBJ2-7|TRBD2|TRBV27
TGTGCCAGCAGTCCGACTAGCGGGATGGACGAGCAGTACTTC
CASSPTSGMDEQYF